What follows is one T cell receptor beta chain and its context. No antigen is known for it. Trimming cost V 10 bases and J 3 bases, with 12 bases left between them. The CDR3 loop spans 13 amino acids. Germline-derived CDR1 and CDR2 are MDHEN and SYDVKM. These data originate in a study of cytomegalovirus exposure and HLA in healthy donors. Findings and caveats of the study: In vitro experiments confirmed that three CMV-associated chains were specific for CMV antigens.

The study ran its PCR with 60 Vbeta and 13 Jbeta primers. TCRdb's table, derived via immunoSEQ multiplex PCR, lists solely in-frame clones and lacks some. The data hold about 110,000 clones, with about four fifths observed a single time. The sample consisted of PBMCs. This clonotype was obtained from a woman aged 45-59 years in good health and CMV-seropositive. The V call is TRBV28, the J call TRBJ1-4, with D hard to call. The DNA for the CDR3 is TGTGCCACCCATATGTCAGCTAATGAAAAACTGTTTTTT. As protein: CATHMSANEKLFF.